This note documents a single T cell receptor (beta chain) sequence. The antigen remains unidentified. Here immunoSEQ multiplex PCR was the method, and the copy in TCRdb shows in-frame clones only, minus some. The sample includes around 2,000,000 clones, about 95% of them seen just once. The CDR3 is made up of 16 amino acids. CDR1 is LNHDA and CDR2 is SQIVND in the germline V gene (reference sequence). Trimming left V 5 bases short and J 3 bases short, with 19 bases between. This sample is part of a study of shared clonotypes between healthy human individuals. Findings and caveats of the study: Naive subsets tended to show greater estimated richness than memory subsets.

Naive CD8 isolation took CD45RO-negative cells positively selected for CCR7 and excluded terminally differentiated effector memory CD45RA+ cells. The material sequenced was naive CD8+ T cells sorted from blood. The clonotype originates from a man in his late teens or twenties in good health. The chain joins TRBV19 to TRBJ1-2; maybe TRBD1 (5 bases). This chain's CDR3 is CASSPLPGGADYGYTF. In nucleotides, the CDR3 is TGTGCCAGTAGTCCCCTTCCCGGAGGGGCAGACTATGGCTACACCTTC.